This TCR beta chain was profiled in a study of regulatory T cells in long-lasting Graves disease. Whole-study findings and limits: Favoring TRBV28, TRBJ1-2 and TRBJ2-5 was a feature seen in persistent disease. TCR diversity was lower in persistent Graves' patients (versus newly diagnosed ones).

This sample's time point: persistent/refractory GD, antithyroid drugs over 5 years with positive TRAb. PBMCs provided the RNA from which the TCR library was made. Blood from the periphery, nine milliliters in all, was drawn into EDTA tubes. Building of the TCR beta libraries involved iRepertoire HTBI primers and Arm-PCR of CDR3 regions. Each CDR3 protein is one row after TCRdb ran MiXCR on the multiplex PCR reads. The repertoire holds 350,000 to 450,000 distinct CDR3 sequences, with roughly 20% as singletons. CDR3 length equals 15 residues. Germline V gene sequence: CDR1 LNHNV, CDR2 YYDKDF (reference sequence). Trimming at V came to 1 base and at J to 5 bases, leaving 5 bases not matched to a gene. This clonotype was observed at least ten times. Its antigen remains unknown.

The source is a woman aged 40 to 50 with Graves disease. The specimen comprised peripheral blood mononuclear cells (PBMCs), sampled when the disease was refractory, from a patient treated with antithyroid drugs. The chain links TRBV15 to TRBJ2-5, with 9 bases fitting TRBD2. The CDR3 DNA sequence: TGTGCCACCAGCAGAGTTTCTAGCGGGACTGAGACCCAGTACTTC. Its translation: CATSRVSSGTETQYF.